This T cell receptor beta chain is from a study of control samples from healthy donors and cancer patients. Produced via immunoSEQ multiplex PCR; TCRdb's table is partial and in-frame only. Found here are tens of thousands of clones, 91% of them singletons; the top ten hold roughly 0.9%. Per germline, CDR1 PRHDT and CDR2 FYEKMQ (reference sequence). J was trimmed by 2 bases and V by 5 bases; bases with no gene match: 5. The CDR3 is made up of 14 amino acids. This TCR derives from a woman between 25 and 40 years old in good health. This chain joins TRBV13 and TRBJ2-7, with 8 bases fitting TRBD1. The sequenced sample was blood. The CDR3 region is CASSVTGAPYEQYF. Written as DNA, the CDR3 is TGTGCCAGCAGCGTGACAGGGGCCCCCTACGAGCAGTACTTC.